This T cell receptor beta chain was profiled in a study of blood T cell repertoires in COVID-19. The assay was immunoSEQ multiplex PCR, and TCRdb's table has in-frame clones only and misses some. The data contain over 200,000 clones, about 85% of them singletons. Per the germline V gene, CDR1 is SGHDN and CDR2 is FVKESK. CDR3 length equals 15 residues. The germline V and J ends were trimmed by 4 bases and 2 bases, with 14 bases remaining between them. Recovered status applied to Cohort 3 donors who had two consecutive negative PCRs. It also applied to those with clearance or with symptom resolution. The TCR originated in a man younger than 40 who had recovered from COVID-19. V is TRBV14 and J is TRBJ2-5, with D possibly TRBD1 on 5 matching bases. The sample comprised PBMCs or T cells enriched from blood (not recorded which). CDR3 region: CASSLTQVYQETQYF. In DNA form, the CDR3 reads TGTGCCAGCAGCCTTACACAGGTATATCAAGAGACCCAGTACTTC.